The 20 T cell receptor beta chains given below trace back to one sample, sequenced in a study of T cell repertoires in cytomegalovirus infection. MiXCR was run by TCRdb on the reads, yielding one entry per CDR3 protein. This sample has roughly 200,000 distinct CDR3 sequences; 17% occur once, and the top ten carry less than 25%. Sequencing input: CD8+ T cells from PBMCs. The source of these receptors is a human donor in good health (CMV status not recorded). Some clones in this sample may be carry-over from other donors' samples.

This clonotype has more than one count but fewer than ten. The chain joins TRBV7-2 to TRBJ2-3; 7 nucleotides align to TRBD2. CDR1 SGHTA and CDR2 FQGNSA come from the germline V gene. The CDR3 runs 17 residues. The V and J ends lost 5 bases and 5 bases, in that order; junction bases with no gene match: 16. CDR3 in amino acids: CASSQLPTSPVGDTQYF. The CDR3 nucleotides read TGTGCCAGCAGCCAACTCCCGACTAGCCCGGTTGGAGATACGCAGTATTTT.

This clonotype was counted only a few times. CDR3 in amino acids: CASSRTSGGPDTGELFF. CDR3 DNA: TGTGCCAGCAGTCGCACCTCGGGGGGGCCTGACACCGGGGAGCTGTTTTTT. This sequence joins TRBV6-2 or TRBV6-3 and TRBJ2-2; 8 nucleotides match TRBD2. The germline V gene encodes CDR1 MNHEY and CDR2 SVGEGT. After removal of 5 bases from V and 3 bases from J, the junction contained 11 bases not matched to a gene. There are 17 residues in the CDR3.

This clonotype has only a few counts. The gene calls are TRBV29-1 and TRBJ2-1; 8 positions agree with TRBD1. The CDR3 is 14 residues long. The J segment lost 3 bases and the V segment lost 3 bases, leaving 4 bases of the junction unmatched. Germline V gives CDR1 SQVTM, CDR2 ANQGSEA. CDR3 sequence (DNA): TGCAGCGTTGACCCGACAGGGGTCTACAATGAGCAGTTCTTC. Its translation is CSVDPTGVYNEQFF.

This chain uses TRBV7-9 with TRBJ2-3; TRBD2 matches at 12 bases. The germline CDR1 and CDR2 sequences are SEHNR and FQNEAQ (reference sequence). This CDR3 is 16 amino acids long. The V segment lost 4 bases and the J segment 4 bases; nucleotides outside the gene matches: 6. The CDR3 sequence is CASSSSSGGASDTQYF. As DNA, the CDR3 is TGTGCCAGCAGCTCCTCTAGCGGGGGGGCCTCAGATACGCAGTATTTT.

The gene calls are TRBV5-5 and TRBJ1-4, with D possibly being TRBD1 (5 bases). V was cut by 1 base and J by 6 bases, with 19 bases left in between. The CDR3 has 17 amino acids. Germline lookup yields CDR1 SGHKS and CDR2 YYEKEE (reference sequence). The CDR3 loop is CASSLYVSSGAYEKLFF. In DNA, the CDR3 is TGTGCCAGCAGCTTGTACGTCTCTTCCGGGGCTTATGAAAAACTGTTTTTT. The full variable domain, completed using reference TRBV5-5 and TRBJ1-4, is DAGVTQSPTHLIKTRGQQVTLRCSPISGHKSVSWYQQVLGQGPQFIFQYYEKEERGRGNFPDRFSARQFPNYSSELNVNALLLGDSALYLCASSLYVSSGAYEKLFFGSGTQLSVL.

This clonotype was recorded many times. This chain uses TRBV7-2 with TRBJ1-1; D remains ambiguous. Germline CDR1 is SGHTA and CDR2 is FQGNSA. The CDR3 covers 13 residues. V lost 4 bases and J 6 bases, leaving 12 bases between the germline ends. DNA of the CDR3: TGTGCCAGCAGCTCGATAAGTTCGGCTGAAGCTTTCTTT. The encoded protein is CASSSISSAEAFF.

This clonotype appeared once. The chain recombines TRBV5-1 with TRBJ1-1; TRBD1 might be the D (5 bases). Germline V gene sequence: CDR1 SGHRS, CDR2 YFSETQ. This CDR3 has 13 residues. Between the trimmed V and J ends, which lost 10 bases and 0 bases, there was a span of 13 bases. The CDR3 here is CASQGVLNTEAFF. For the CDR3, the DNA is TGCGCCTCTCAAGGGGTCCTGAACACTGAAGCTTTCTTT.

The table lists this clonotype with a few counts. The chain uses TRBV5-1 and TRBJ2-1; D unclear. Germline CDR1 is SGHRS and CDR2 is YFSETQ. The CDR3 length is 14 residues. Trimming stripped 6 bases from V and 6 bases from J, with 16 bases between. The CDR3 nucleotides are TGCGCCAGCACTCTGCAGAATCTTATCAATGAGCAGTTCTTC. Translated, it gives CASTLQNLINEQFF.

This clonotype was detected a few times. For the CDR3, the DNA is TGTGCCAGCAGTTTAAGGGGGACAATCGGGGAGCTGTTTTTT. This codes for CASSLRGTIGELFF. The chain uses TRBV12-3 or TRBV12-4 and TRBJ2-2; TRBD1 might be the D (6 bases). This CDR3 spans 14 amino acids. Trimming left V 2 bases short and J 7 bases short, with 11 bases between.

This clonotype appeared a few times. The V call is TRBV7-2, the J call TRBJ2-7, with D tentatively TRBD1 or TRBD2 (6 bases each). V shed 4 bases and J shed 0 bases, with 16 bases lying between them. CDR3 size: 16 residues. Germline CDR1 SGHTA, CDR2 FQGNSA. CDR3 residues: CASSSARGAGSYEQYF. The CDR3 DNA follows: TGTGCCAGCAGCTCTGCTAGGGGGGCTGGCTCCTACGAGCAGTACTTC.

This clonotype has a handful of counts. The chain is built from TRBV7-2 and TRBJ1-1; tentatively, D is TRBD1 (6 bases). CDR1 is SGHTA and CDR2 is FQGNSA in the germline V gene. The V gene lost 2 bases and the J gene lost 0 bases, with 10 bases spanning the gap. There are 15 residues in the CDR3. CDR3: CASSLRGFVNTEAFF. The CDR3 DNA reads TGTGCCAGCAGCTTAAGGGGGTTCGTGAACACTGAAGCTTTCTTT.

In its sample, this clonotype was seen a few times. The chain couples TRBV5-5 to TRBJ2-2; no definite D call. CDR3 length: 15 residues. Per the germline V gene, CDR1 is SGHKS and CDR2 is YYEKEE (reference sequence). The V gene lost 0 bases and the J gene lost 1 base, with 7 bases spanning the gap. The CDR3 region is CASSLEWENTGELFF. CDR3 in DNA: TGTGCCAGCAGCTTGGAGTGGGAGAACACCGGGGAGCTGTTTTTT.

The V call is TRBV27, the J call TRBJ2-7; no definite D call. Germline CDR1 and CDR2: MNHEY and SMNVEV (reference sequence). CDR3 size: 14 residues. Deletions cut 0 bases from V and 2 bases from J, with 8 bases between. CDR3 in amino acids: CASSLSGSPYEQYF. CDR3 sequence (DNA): TGTGCCAGCAGTTTATCAGGCTCCCCCTACGAGCAGTACTTC.

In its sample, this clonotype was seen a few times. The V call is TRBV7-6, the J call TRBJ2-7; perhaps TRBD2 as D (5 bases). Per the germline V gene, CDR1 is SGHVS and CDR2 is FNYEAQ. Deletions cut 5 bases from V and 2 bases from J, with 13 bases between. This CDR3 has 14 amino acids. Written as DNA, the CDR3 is TGTGCCAGCAGCGTGAGGTTCGGGGCCTACGAGCAGTACTTC. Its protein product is CASSVRFGAYEQYF. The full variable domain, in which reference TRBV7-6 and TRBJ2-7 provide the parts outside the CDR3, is GAGVSQSPRYKVTKRGQDVALRCDPISGHVSLYWYRQALGQGPEFLTYFNYEAQQDKSGLPNDRFSAERPEGSISTLTIQRTEQRDSAMYRCASSVRFGAYEQYFGPGTRLTVT.

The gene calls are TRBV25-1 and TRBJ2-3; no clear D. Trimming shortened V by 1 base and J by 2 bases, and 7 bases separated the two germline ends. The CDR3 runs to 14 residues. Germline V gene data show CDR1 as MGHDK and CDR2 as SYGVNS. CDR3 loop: CASSELRTTDTQYF. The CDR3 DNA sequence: TGTGCCAGCAGTGAATTACGGACCACAGATACGCAGTATTTT.

CDR3 in amino acids: CASSLIRGYYEQYF. As DNA, the CDR3 is TGTGCCAGCAGCTTAATCAGAGGGTACTACGAGCAGTACTTC. This chain links TRBV7-6 with TRBJ2-7; tentative D call: TRBD2 (5 bases). Trimming took off 2 bases at V and 3 bases at J, with 11 bases between the two ends. This CDR3 spans 14 amino acids. Per germline, CDR1 SGHVS and CDR2 FNYEAQ.

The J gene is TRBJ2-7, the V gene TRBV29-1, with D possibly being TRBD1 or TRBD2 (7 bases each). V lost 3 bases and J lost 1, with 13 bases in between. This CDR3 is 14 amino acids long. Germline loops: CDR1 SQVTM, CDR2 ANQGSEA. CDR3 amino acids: CSVEGGTVSYEQYF. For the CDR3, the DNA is TGCAGCGTTGAGGGGGGGACAGTATCCTACGAGCAGTACTTC.

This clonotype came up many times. The CDR3 DNA reads as TGTGCCAGCAGTTTCGGACAGGGGGGAGGATCACCCCTCCACTTT. Translating it yields CASSFGQGGGSPLHF. The chain recombines TRBV28 with TRBJ1-6, with 10 bases that match TRBD1. CDR1 and CDR2 (germline): MDHEN, SYDVKM. The CDR3 consists of 15 residues. Unmatched junction bases numbered 6, after V lost 3 bases and J lost 10 bases. Full variable domain (rest looked up from reference TRBV28 and TRBJ1-6): DVKVTQSSRYLVKRTGEKVFLECVQDMDHENMFWYRQDPGLGLRLIYFSYDVKMKEKGDIPEGYSVSREKKERFSLILESASTNQTSMYLCASSFGQGGGSPLHFGNGTRLTVT.

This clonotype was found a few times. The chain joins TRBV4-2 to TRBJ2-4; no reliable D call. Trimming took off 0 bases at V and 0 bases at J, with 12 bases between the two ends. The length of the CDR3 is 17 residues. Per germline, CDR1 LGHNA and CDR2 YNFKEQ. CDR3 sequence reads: CASSQETGGLAKNIQYF. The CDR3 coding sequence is TGTGCCAGCAGCCAAGAGACGGGCGGCTTAGCCAAAAACATTCAGTACTTC.

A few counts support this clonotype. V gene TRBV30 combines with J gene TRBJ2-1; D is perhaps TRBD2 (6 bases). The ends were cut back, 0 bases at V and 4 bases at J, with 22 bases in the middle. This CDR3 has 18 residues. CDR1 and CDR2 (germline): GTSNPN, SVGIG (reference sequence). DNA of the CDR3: TGTGCCTGGAGTGTACCCGCCCCGCGGGGATCCACGTACAATGAGCAGTTCTTC. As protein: CAWSVPAPRGSTYNEQFF.